The entry below gives a single T cell receptor (beta chain) sequence along with its context. This clonotype was recorded at least ten times. What this receptor recognizes is not known. Base quality data are lacking; no much larger clone is found one base away. The data belong to a study of CD8+CD57+ T cells in acquired aplastic anemia (dated by TCRdb to between 2017 and 2018). About the study as a whole: Extracted DNA from sorted CD4+ and CD8+ cells averaged about 3 ug, ranging from roughly 0.17 to 30 ug. CD8+CD57+ expansion was defined as frequency above the mean frequency observed in healthy subjects. What the work shows at the level of the full study, not this receptor alone: Patients and healthy controls showed no significant difference in CD8+ Simpson's diversity (P=0.060). Roughly 30 CD8+ CDR3 sequences were shared between patients and controls but appeared highly expressed in patients and within their immunodominant clones.

Patients chosen for sequencing had shown expansion of CD8+CD57+ cells by flow cytometry. All patients had severe acquired aplastic anemia diagnosed by International Study of Aplastic Anemia and Agranulocytosis and Camitta criteria. No therapy had been received by the patients at the time of blood sampling. In this study, sorted CD4+ and CD8+ T cells from the blood of healthy subjects and of severe aplastic anemia patients had their TCR repertoires deep-sequenced. Patients were enrolled in the USA under clinicaltrials.gov protocols 00001620, 01623167, 00001397, 00071045, 00081523 and 00961064. Ficoll-Paque density gradient centrifugation was used to isolate peripheral blood mononuclear cells. Before DNA was extracted, CD4+ and CD8+ T cells were sorted using either FACS or magnetic beads. The CDR3 sequence holds 17 residues, the cysteine and phenylalanine included. Only CDR3 DNA is held: 51 bases, read in frame from base 1. V drops 0 bases and J drops 3 bases, leaving 17 bases in between. The germline V gene supplies CDR1 ENHRY and CDR2 SYGVKD.

Genomic DNA was used as template for profiling of TCR beta VDJ combinations and CDR3 sequences. An Illumina HiSeq 2000 was used for TCR repertoire sequencing. In the authors' own workflow: TRBV/TRBJ rearrangement plots, CDR3 size and DJ length profiles, and Simpson's diversity index were used to evaluate the repertoires. The most abundant DNA sequence in the deep sequencing data was taken as the immunodominant clone. CDR3 amino acid sequences were checked for sharing between subjects and were compared against published repertoires and the VDJdb database. TCRdb reprocessing: public reads trimmed at Q25 with fastp, clones called with MiXCR, in-frame beta chains kept. Merged by CDR3 protein, the rows form single entries marked with the most common genes and DNA. It is TCRdb's table, rather than the study itself, that gives the V and J calls and clone size. The sample table records fewer than 250,000 distinct CDR3 sequences; almost 50% of these occur just once. Just under 20% of the sample is held by the ten biggest clonotypes.

The sequence derives from a human donor with aplastic anemia. Sequencing used sorted CD4+, CD8+, or CD8+CD57+ T cells (not recorded which) from PBMCs. The rearranged chain carries TRBV10-3 and TRBJ1-1; the D segment cannot be called with confidence. The DNA sequence is as follows: TGTGCCATCAGTGAGTCGAAGAACGGGCCCAGCCACACTGAAGCTTTCTTT. Its protein product is CAISESKNGPSHTEAFF.